Shown below are 28 T cell receptor beta chains from a single sample sequenced in a study of T cell changes during pregnancy in multiple sclerosis. The assay was immunoSEQ multiplex PCR, and TCRdb's table has in-frame clones only and misses some. The table records around 97,000 clones, around 94% of them present only once. The material sequenced was peripheral blood, taken after pregnancy. The receptors originated from a female donor with multiple sclerosis, enrolled in a pregnancy study.

The chain employs TRBV27 and TRBJ1-1; 8 bases map to TRBD1. This CDR3 is built from 14 residues. Germline V lookup: CDR1 MNHEY, CDR2 SMNVEV (reference sequence). With 5 bases clipped from V and 3 bases from J, the junction kept 5 bases outside the gene matches. The CDR3: CASSTTGVHTEAFF. The CDR3 region has the DNA TGTGCCAGCAGTACGACAGGGGTCCACACTGAAGCTTTCTTT.

The chain is built from TRBV11-2 and TRBJ2-3; 8 nucleotides align to TRBD1. The CDR3 length is 12 residues. Per the germline V gene, CDR1 is SGHAT and CDR2 is FQNNGV. With V trimmed by 5 bases and J by 14 bases, 9 bases remained unmatched. The CDR3 bases are TGTGCCAGCAGCCACAGACAGGGGAGGTTGTATTTT. This codes for CASSHRQGRLYF.

Written as DNA, the CDR3 is TGTGCCAGCAGCCCGCGACTAGCGGGAGAGATCTACGAGCAGTACTTC. Its translation: CASSPRLAGEIYEQYF. The chain links TRBV11-2 to TRBJ2-7; 12 positions match TRBD2. The germline V gene encodes CDR1 SGHAT and CDR2 FQNNGV. The CDR3 sequence is 16 residues long. The V gene end was trimmed by 5 bases and the J gene end by 3 bases; junction bases not matched to a gene: 8.

The CDR3 loop is CASSTETAYGEAFF. The CDR3 DNA reads as TGTGCCAGTAGTACAGAGACAGCGTACGGTGAAGCTTTCTTT. J is TRBJ1-1 and V is TRBV19, with D perhaps TRBD1 (5 bases). The CDR3 is 14 residues long. The V end lost 4 bases, the J end lost 7 bases, and 16 bases lay between the germline ends. In germline, CDR1 is LNHDA, CDR2 SQIVND (reference sequence). Drawing the rest from reference TRBV19 and TRBJ1-1, the complete variable domain is DGGITQSPKYLFRKEGQNVTLSCEQNLNHDAMYWYRQDPGQGLRLIYYSQIVNDFQKGDIAEGYSVSREKKESFPLTVTSAQKNPTAFYLCASSTETAYGEAFFGQGTRLTVV.

This rearrangement joins TRBV7-6 to TRBJ2-2, with TRBD2 identical over 10 bases. J was trimmed by 6 bases and V by 1 base; bases with no gene match: 11. This CDR3 is 18 amino acids long. Germline V gene data show CDR1 as SGHVS and CDR2 as FNYEAQ. CDR3 protein: CASSLDKGGLAVAGELFF. The CDR3, as DNA: TGTGCCAGCAGCTTAGACAAAGGAGGACTAGCGGTGGCCGGGGAGCTGTTTTTT. Complete variable domain (other parts from reference TRBV7-6 and TRBJ2-2): GAGVSQSPRYKVTKRGQDVALRCDPISGHVSLYWYRQALGQGPEFLTYFNYEAQQDKSGLPNDRFSAERPEGSISTLTIQRTEQRDSAMYRCASSLDKGGLAVAGELFFGEGSRLTVL.

This clone was found once. This chain links TRBV5-5 with TRBJ2-2; TRBD2 aligns across 13 bases. Germline V gives CDR1 SGHKS, CDR2 YYEKEE (reference sequence). V lost 5 bases to trimming and J lost 10 bases; unmatched junction nucleotides: 17. The CDR3 is 18 amino acids. The CDR3 loop reads CASSPGLAGEKPSLELFF. In DNA form, the CDR3 reads TGTGCCAGCAGTCCCGGACTAGCGGGAGAGAAGCCTTCCTTGGAGCTGTTTTTT.

V usage is TRBV19 and J usage is TRBJ2-2, with TRBD1 matching 12 bases. The V and J ends lost 5 bases and 4 bases, in that order; junction bases with no gene match: 11. The CDR3 spans 18 residues. Germline CDR1 LNHDA, CDR2 SQIVND (reference sequence). The CDR3 DNA follows: TGTGCCAGTAGTCGGGGACCGGGACAGGGGGCGAGCACCGGGGAGCTGTTTTTT. It specifies CASSRGPGQGASTGELFF.

The chain recombines TRBV2 with TRBJ1-2, with a possible D match to TRBD1 (6 bases). The germline CDR1 and CDR2 sequences are SNHLY and FYNNEI. V was shortened by 6 bases and J by 4 bases, with 18 bases between the two germline ends. The CDR3 has 15 residues. CDR3 nucleotide sequence: TGTGCCAGCAGACCCGAATGGGGGCGAGGCTATGGCTACACCTTC. It translates to CASRPEWGRGYGYTF.

V and J are TRBV7-2 and TRBJ2-4, with a tentative D call TRBD1 (6 bases). The CDR3 runs to 16 residues. CDR1 is SGHTA, CDR2 FQGNSA, per germline. Trimming took 5 bases from V and 4 from J, leaving 18 bases between them. The CDR3 coding sequence is TGTGCCAGCAGCCAACAGGGCAACCAGATAAAAAACATTCAGTACTTC. This translates into CASSQQGNQIKNIQYF.

The chain employs TRBV19 and TRBJ1-4; TRBD1 agrees at 9 bases. The CDR3 is 17 residues long. Per the germline V gene, CDR1 is LNHDA and CDR2 is SQIVND (reference sequence). The V gene end was trimmed by 5 bases and the J gene end by 0 bases; junction bases not matched to a gene: 7. CDR3 protein: CASSVRQGGSTNEKLFF. In DNA form, the CDR3 reads TGTGCCAGTAGTGTTAGACAGGGGGGGTCAACTAATGAAAAACTGTTTTTT.

The CDR3 reads CASSPGNRGVTEAFF. The CDR3 DNA reads as TGTGCCAGCAGCCCCGGGAACAGGGGAGTCACTGAAGCTTTCTTT. The chain recombines TRBV11-2 with TRBJ1-1; TRBD1 matches 7 bases. This CDR3 spans 15 amino acids. Germline V gives CDR1 SGHAT, CDR2 FQNNGV. J gave up 4 bases and V 5 bases, and 10 bases lay outside the gene matches.

This sequence joins TRBV19 and TRBJ2-5, with 15 bases lining up with TRBD2. CDR3 size: 21 residues. J was trimmed by 5 bases and V by 3 bases; bases with no gene match: 19. Germline V gives CDR1 LNHDA, CDR2 SQIVND (reference sequence). The CDR3 sequence: CASSIAGTSGRRPPGSETQYF. The CDR3 DNA reads as TGTGCCAGTAGTATTGCAGGGACTAGCGGGAGGAGGCCCCCAGGTTCTGAGACCCAGTACTTC.

V gene TRBV27 combines with J gene TRBJ2-3; 10 bases align to TRBD1. V shed 5 bases and J 4 bases; nucleotides not matched to a gene: 6. This CDR3 has 15 amino acids. Germline V CDR1 and CDR2: MNHEY, SMNVEV (reference sequence). The CDR3 loop reads CASSHGTGAADTQYF. DNA of the CDR3: TGTGCCAGCAGTCATGGGACAGGGGCGGCAGATACGCAGTATTTT.

This clone was recorded once. This chain links TRBV2 with TRBJ2-5; tentatively, D is TRBD1 (6 bases). The tail of the sequence fits TRBJ2-7 better, so the J call may be wrong. The CDR3 runs to 13 residues. From germline, CDR1 is SNHLY and CDR2 FYNNEI. Written as DNA, the CDR3 is TGTGCCAGCAGTGGACAGGAACGGGGCGAGCAGTACTTC. Residues: CASSGQERGEQYF.

The chain combines TRBV29-1 with TRBJ2-1; 9 bases align to TRBD1. There are 13 residues in the CDR3. Germline V gene lookup returns CDR1 SQVTM and CDR2 ANQGSEA. V lost 3 bases, J lost 8 bases, and 5 bases stayed unmatched. CDR3 loop: CSVEGQGIDEQFF. The CDR3 nucleotides are TGCAGCGTTGAGGGACAGGGTATTGATGAGCAGTTCTTC.

The chain employs TRBV29-1 and TRBJ2-7; 8 nucleotides align to TRBD2. J lost 0 bases, V lost 2 bases, and 0 bases had no gene match. CDR1 and CDR2 from the germline V gene are SQVTM and ANQGSEA. The CDR3 loop spans 13 amino acids. In nucleotides, the CDR3 is TGCAGCGTTGAAACTAGCGGCTCCTACGAGCAGTACTTC. This translates into CSVETSGSYEQYF.

The chain is built from TRBV11-3 and TRBJ2-1; TRBD2 is a possible D gene (6 bases). The CDR3 is made up of 15 amino acids. Germline loops: CDR1 SGHNT, CDR2 YENEEA. The V gene lost 3 bases and the J gene lost 7 bases, with 16 bases spanning the gap. The CDR3 DNA reads TGTGCCAGCAGCTTGGACTTGGGGACTTCTAATGAGCAGTTCTTC. Its protein product is CASSLDLGTSNEQFF.

The sample holds one count of this clone. The rearrangement joins TRBV7-2 to TRBJ2-7, with 7 bases matching TRBD1. This CDR3 comprises 15 residues. The germline gives CDR1 SGHTA, CDR2 FQGNSA. Germline trimming cut 4 bases from V and 2 bases from J; bases unmatched to any gene: 8. CDR3 residues: CASSSTGVPTYEQYF. CDR3 DNA sequence: TGTGCCAGCAGCTCCACAGGGGTCCCTACCTACGAGCAGTACTTC.

The chain uses TRBV5-4 and TRBJ2-5; perhaps TRBD1 as D (6 bases). CDR1 and CDR2 (germline): SGHNT, YYREEE (reference sequence). The CDR3 sequence is 15 residues long. Trimming took off 1 base at V and 2 bases at J, with 12 bases between the two ends. The CDR3 loop is CASSLRVGQQETQYF. CDR3 DNA sequence: TGTGCCAGCAGCTTGAGGGTCGGACAGCAAGAGACCCAGTACTTC.

The chain links TRBV30 to TRBJ1-1; unclear D gene. Looked up from germline, CDR1 is GTSNPN and CDR2 is SVGIG (reference sequence). The CDR3 length is 14 residues. Trimming pared 2 bases from V and 1 base from J, leaving 11 bases between. In DNA, the CDR3 is TGTGCCTGGAGTCCCCTCAACTGGAACACTGAAGCTTTCTTT. Translating it yields CAWSPLNWNTEAFF.

The chain uses TRBV27 and TRBJ1-2, with a possible D match to TRBD1 (5 bases). Germline CDR1 MNHEY, CDR2 SMNVEV (reference sequence). V lost 4 bases, J lost 5 bases, and 14 bases lay in between. The length of the CDR3 is 14 residues. CDR3 sequence (DNA): TGTGCCAGCAGTTATGGACAAGGAGCGTATGGCTACACCTTC. Amino acid sequence: CASSYGQGAYGYTF.

This clone showed up just once. V usage is TRBV7-3 and J usage is TRBJ1-6, with 8 nucleotides matching TRBD1. This CDR3 has 14 residues. Looked up from germline, CDR1 is SGHTA and CDR2 is FQGTGA. The V segment lost 1 base and the J segment 11 bases; nucleotides outside the gene matches: 4. This chain's CDR3 is CASSLKQGETPLHF. In DNA form, the CDR3 reads TGTGCCAGCAGCTTAAAACAGGGGGAAACACCCCTCCACTTT.

This clone is a singleton in its sample. The gene calls are TRBV28 and TRBJ1-2; the D is unclear. The CDR3 runs 11 residues. Germline CDR1 is MDHEN and CDR2 is SYDVKM. Trimming removed 9 bases at V and 0 bases at J, with 5 bases between. The CDR3 region is CASQSNYGYTF. The DNA for the CDR3 is TGTGCCAGTCAGTCTAACTATGGCTACACCTTC.

This clone was seen once. The gene calls are TRBV11-2 and TRBJ2-1; TRBD2 aligns across 8 bases. V dropped 1 base and J dropped 11; count of bases not matched to a gene: 13. CDR1 SGHAT and CDR2 FQNNGV come from the germline V gene. This CDR3 comprises 16 residues. CDR3 in DNA: TGTGCCAGCAGCTTAGCTACGGGGGGGCTTCTACCGAAGCAGTTCTTC. Amino acid sequence: CASSLATGGLLPKQFF.

The V and J genes are TRBV6-5 and TRBJ2-7; TRBD1 agrees at 9 bases. V lost 6 bases to trimming and J lost 6 bases; unmatched junction nucleotides: 6. This CDR3 contains 13 residues. CDR1 is MNHEY and CDR2 is SVGAGI in the germline V gene. Written as DNA, the CDR3 is TGTGCCAGCAGCCCCCCGACAGGGGGCGAGCAGTACTTC. It is translated as CASSPPTGGEQYF.

The genes are TRBV9 and TRBJ2-5; D is perhaps TRBD2 (7 bases). The germline gives CDR1 SGDLS, CDR2 YYNGEE. Deletions cut 4 bases from V and 2 bases from J, with 12 bases between. The CDR3 spans 14 residues. CDR3 DNA: TGTGCCAGCAGCCTGAGGGGGGGTCAAGAGACCCAGTACTTC. It specifies CASSLRGGQETQYF.

The chain uses TRBV10-3 and TRBJ2-5, with D possibly TRBD2 on 5 matching bases. V lost 4 bases to trimming and J lost 3 bases, with 9 bases between them. Per germline, CDR1 ENHRY and CDR2 SYGVKD. The CDR3 sequence is 13 residues long. The CDR3 DNA reads as TGTGCCATCAGTGTTCGGGGAAAAGAGACCCAGTACTTC. Translated, it gives CAISVRGKETQYF.

The CDR3 loop reads CSVGGGTDTQYF. The CDR3 bases are TGCAGCGTAGGGGGAGGCACAGATACGCAGTATTTT. J is TRBJ2-3 and V is TRBV29-1; maybe TRBD1 (6 bases). The length of the CDR3 is 12 residues. CDR1 SQVTM and CDR2 ANQGSEA come from the germline V gene. The germline V and J ends were trimmed by 6 bases and 1 base, with 8 bases remaining between them.